This is a list of T cell receptor beta chains from one sample in a study of T cell responses to AZD1222 COVID-19 vaccine. Libraries were prepared by immunoSEQ multiplex PCR; TCRdb keeps only in-frame clonotypes and omits some of them. The sample includes some 150,000 clones, about 87% of them seen just once. Sequenced here: peripheral blood, sampled on day 0 of MenACWY control vaccination. Receptors were obtained from an adult in good health. Each CDR3 is given with its conserved first and last residue. Fields, in order: clone size, D gene, J gene, V gene, CDR3 protein, CDR3 DNA. A D gene is named only where the DNA matches it firmly. The size field is filled for only some rows; it gives once, few, many or a size class.

size: NA
D: TRBD2
J: TRBJ2-7
V: TRBV7-2
CDR3: CASSLPSGRAYEQYF
DNA: TGTGCCAGCAGCTTACCTAGCGGGAGGGCGTACGAGCAGTACTTC

size: NA
D: NA
J: TRBJ1-2
V: TRBV28
CDR3: CASSPTRGAEGYTF
DNA: TGTGCCAGCAGTCCGACGAGGGGGGCGGAAGGCTACACCTTC

size: NA
D: TRBD1
J: TRBJ1-6
V: TRBV11-3
CDR3: CASSPGGGLGSPLHF
DNA: TGTGCCAGCAGCCCAGGGGGGGGGCTTGGTTCACCCCTCCACTTT

size: NA
D: TRBD2
J: TRBJ2-3
V: TRBV10-3
CDR3: CAISDPLAGGADTQYF
DNA: TGTGCCATCAGTGACCCCCTAGCGGGAGGTGCAGATACGCAGTATTTT

size: NA
D: TRBD1
J: TRBJ1-1
V: TRBV7-9
CDR3: CASSPYPGQDPNTEAFF
DNA: TGTGCCAGCAGCCCTTACCCCGGACAGGACCCGAACACTGAAGCTTTCTTT

size: NA
D: NA
J: TRBJ2-7
V: TRBV27
CDR3: CASSLIGQSYEQYF
DNA: TGTGCCAGCAGTTTAATCGGACAATCATACGAGCAGTACTTC

size: once
D: TRBD2
J: TRBJ2-7
V: TRBV15
CDR3: CATASGSREQYF
DNA: TGTGCCACCGCTAGCGGGAGTCGCGAGCAGTACTTC

size: NA
D: NA
J: TRBJ2-3
V: TRBV6-5
CDR3: CASGRRSEDTQYF
DNA: TGTGCCAGTGGCCGGAGGTCCGAAGATACGCAGTATTTT

size: NA
D: NA
J: TRBJ2-3
V: TRBV12-3/TRBV12-4
CDR3: CASRRADTQYF
DNA: TGTGCCAGCAGGAGGGCAGATACGCAGTATTTT

size: NA
D: NA
J: TRBJ1-5
V: TRBV7-2
CDR3: CASSFQYGTDQPQHF
DNA: TGTGCCAGCAGCTTTCAGTACGGGACGGATCAGCCCCAGCATTTT

size: NA
D: TRBD1
J: TRBJ1-2
V: TRBV23-1
CDR3: CASRPPRGVDYGYTF
DNA: TGCGCCAGCAGGCCGCCCAGGGGGGTCGACTATGGCTACACCTTC

size: NA
D: NA
J: TRBJ1-6
V: TRBV5-1
CDR3: CASRPGLGGNSPLHF
DNA: TGCGCCAGCCGGCCGGGTCTCGGTGGTAATTCACCCCTCCACTTT

size: once
D: TRBD1
J: TRBJ1-5
V: TRBV4-1
CDR3: CASSLGQEDQPQHF
DNA: TGCGCCAGCAGCCTCGGACAGGAGGATCAGCCCCAGCATTTT

size: NA
D: NA
J: TRBJ1-2
V: TRBV6-5
CDR3: CASSYRDGINGYTF
DNA: TGTGCCAGCAGTTACAGGGACGGTATTAATGGCTACACCTTC

size: NA
D: TRBD1
J: TRBJ2-7
V: TRBV6-5
CDR3: CASSYRTGAYEQYF
DNA: TGTGCCAGCAGTTACCGGACAGGGGCCTACGAGCAGTACTTC

size: NA
D: TRBD1
J: TRBJ1-1
V: TRBV7-2
CDR3: CASTQTGTGELAFF
DNA: TGTGCCAGCACCCAGACTGGGACAGGGGAGTTGGCTTTCTTT

size: NA
D: NA
J: TRBJ2-1
V: TRBV19
CDR3: CASSLIRSSYNEQFF
DNA: TGTGCCAGTAGCTTGATCAGGAGCTCCTACAATGAGCAGTTCTTC

size: NA
D: NA
J: TRBJ1-5
V: TRBV11-2
CDR3: CASSSIPRGPHQPQHF
DNA: TGTGCCAGCAGCTCCATCCCCCGGGGGCCGCATCAGCCCCAGCATTTT

size: NA
D: TRBD1
J: TRBJ2-7
V: TRBV5-1
CDR3: CASSLDPPGQGAAEQYF
DNA: TGCGCCAGCAGCTTGGATCCACCGGGACAGGGGGCAGCCGAGCAGTACTTC

size: NA
D: NA
J: TRBJ2-5
V: TRBV21-1
CDR3: CASSKGRQGEETQYF
DNA: TGTGCCAGCAGCAAAGGTCGGCAGGGAGAAGAGACCCAGTACTTC

size: many
D: NA
J: TRBJ1-1
V: TRBV28
CDR3: CASRTAAQGNTEAFF
DNA: TGTGCCAGCAGAACCGCGGCCCAGGGGAACACTGAAGCTTTCTTT

size: NA
D: TRBD1
J: TRBJ1-1
V: TRBV7-8
CDR3: CASSLGQGTEAFF
DNA: TGTGCCAGCAGCTTGGGACAGGGAACCGAAGCTTTCTTT

size: NA
D: NA
J: TRBJ2-5
V: TRBV18
CDR3: CASSPEVRETQYF
DNA: TGTGCCAGCTCACCTGAAGTTAGGGAGACCCAGTACTTC

size: few
D: NA
J: TRBJ1-3
V: TRBV5-1
CDR3: CASSFYQGNTIYF
DNA: TGCGCCAGCAGCTTTTACCAGGGAAACACCATATATTTT

size: NA
D: NA
J: TRBJ1-5
V: TRBV6-5
CDR3: CASSPNYANQPQHF
DNA: TGTGCCAGCAGTCCCAATTATGCGAATCAGCCCCAGCATTTT

size: once
D: NA
J: TRBJ1-2
V: TRBV6-1
CDR3: CASSELGIYGYTF
DNA: TGTGCCAGCAGTGAACTAGGGATCTATGGCTACACCTTC

size: NA
D: NA
J: TRBJ1-6
V: TRBV5-6
CDR3: CASSLRTPRGNSPLHF
DNA: TGTGCCAGCAGCCTACGGACTCCCAGAGGCAATTCACCCCTCCACTTT

size: NA
D: NA
J: TRBJ2-2
V: TRBV9
CDR3: CASSPHELAYVGELFF
DNA: TGTGCCAGCAGCCCGCACGAACTAGCTTACGTCGGGGAGCTGTTTTTT

size: NA
D: NA
J: TRBJ2-7
V: TRBV2
CDR3: CASSRLGASYEQYF
DNA: TGTGCCAGCAGCCGACTAGGGGCGTCCTACGAGCAGTACTTC

size: NA
D: TRBD2
J: TRBJ2-7
V: TRBV6-5
CDR3: CASINIAGAYEQYF
DNA: TGTGCCAGCATTAATATAGCGGGAGCCTACGAGCAGTACTTC

size: NA
D: NA
J: TRBJ1-5
V: TRBV27
CDR3: CASSLSPGANQPQHF
DNA: TGTGCCAGCAGTCTATCCCCAGGAGCTAATCAGCCCCAGCATTTT

size: NA
D: NA
J: TRBJ2-3
V: TRBV5-4
CDR3: CASTPIGADTDTQYF
DNA: TGTGCCAGCACCCCGATTGGGGCCGACACAGATACGCAGTATTTT

size: NA
D: NA
J: TRBJ1-5
V: TRBV4-1
CDR3: CASSQAYGPYSNQPQHF
DNA: TGCGCCAGCAGCCAAGCATACGGACCTTATAGCAATCAGCCCCAGCATTTT

size: NA
D: TRBD2
J: TRBJ2-1
V: TRBV7-2
CDR3: CASSLVAGGMFNEQFF
DNA: TGTGCCAGCAGCTTAGTAGCGGGGGGGATGTTCAATGAGCAGTTCTTC

size: once
D: TRBD1
J: TRBJ1-1
V: TRBV11-3
CDR3: CASSHKTGGNTEAFF
DNA: TGTGCCAGCAGCCACAAGACAGGGGGCAACACTGAAGCTTTCTTT

size: NA
D: TRBD1
J: TRBJ2-7
V: TRBV6-5
CDR3: CASSYGARGHEQYF
DNA: TGTGCCAGCAGTTACGGGGCCAGGGGGCACGAGCAGTACTTC

size: NA
D: TRBD2
J: TRBJ2-2
V: TRBV30
CDR3: CASKREANTGELFF
DNA: TGTGCCTCCAAGCGGGAGGCGAACACCGGGGAGCTGTTTTTT

size: few
D: NA
J: TRBJ1-1
V: TRBV4-3
CDR3: CASSQVYRVNTEAFF
DNA: TGCGCCAGCAGCCAAGTCTACAGGGTGAACACTGAAGCTTTCTTT

size: NA
D: NA
J: TRBJ1-1
V: TRBV25-1
CDR3: CASSGGTAMNTEAFF
DNA: TGTGCCAGCAGTGGGGGGACGGCCATGAACACTGAAGCTTTCTTT

size: NA
D: NA
J: TRBJ1-1
V: TRBV12-3/TRBV12-4
CDR3: CASRGWENTEAFF
DNA: TGTGCCAGCAGGGGATGGGAAAACACTGAAGCTTTCTTT